The T cell receptor (beta chain) described here comes from a study of OX40 agonist ivuxolimab in advanced cancers. The table came from immunoSEQ multiplex PCR; TCRdb's copy has only in-frame clones and leaves some out. The table has 25,000 to 30,000 clones, approximately 86% seen once. CDR1 and CDR2 from the germline V gene are SGHVS and FQNEAQ. The CDR3 sequence is 18 residues long. The J segment lost 4 bases and the V segment lost 5 bases, leaving 17 bases of the junction unmatched. Specimen: CD4+ or CD8+ T cells sorted from blood, collected in a trial of the OX40 agonist ivuxolimab. The receptor was derived from an adult with an advanced solid tumor such as melanoma, head and neck, liver or kidney cancer. This chain uses TRBV7-8 with TRBJ2-1; 7 bases are shared with TRBD2. Written as DNA, the CDR3 is TGTGCCAGCAGCCCGGCCGTTCGGACTAGGAGGTTTTACAATGAGCAGTTCTTC. This sequence encodes CASSPAVRTRRFYNEQFF.